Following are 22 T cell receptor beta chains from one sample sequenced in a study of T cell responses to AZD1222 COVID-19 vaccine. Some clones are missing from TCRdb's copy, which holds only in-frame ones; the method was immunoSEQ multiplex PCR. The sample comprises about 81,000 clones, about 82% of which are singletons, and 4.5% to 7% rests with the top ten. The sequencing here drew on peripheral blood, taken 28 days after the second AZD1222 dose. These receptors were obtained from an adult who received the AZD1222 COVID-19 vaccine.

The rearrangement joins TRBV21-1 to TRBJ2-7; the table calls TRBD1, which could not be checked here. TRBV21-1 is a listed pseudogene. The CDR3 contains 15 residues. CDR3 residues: CASSKEGQGQDEQYF. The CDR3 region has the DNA TGTGCCAGCAGCAAAGAGGGACAGGGGCAAGACGAGCAGTACTTC.

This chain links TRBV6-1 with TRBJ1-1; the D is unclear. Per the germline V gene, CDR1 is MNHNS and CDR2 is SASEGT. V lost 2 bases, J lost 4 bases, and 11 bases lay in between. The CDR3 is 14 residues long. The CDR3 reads CASSEPGRRTEAFF. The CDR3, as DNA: TGTGCCAGCAGTGAACCCGGTAGGCGCACTGAAGCTTTCTTT.

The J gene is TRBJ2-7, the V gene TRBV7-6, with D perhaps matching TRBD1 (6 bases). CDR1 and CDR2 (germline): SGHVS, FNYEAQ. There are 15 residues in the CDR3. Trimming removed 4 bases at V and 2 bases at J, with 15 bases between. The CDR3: CASSSLTQGPYEQYF. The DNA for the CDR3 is TGTGCCAGCAGCTCCCTCACCCAGGGGCCCTACGAGCAGTACTTC.

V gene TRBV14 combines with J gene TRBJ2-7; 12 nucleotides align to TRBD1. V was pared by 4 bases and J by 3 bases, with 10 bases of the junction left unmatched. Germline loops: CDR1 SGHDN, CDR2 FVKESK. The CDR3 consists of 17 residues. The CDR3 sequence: CASSPRPGQGAGYEQYF. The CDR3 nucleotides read TGTGCCAGCAGCCCCCGCCCGGGACAGGGGGCTGGCTACGAGCAGTACTTC. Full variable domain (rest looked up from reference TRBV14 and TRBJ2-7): EAGVTQFPSHSVIEKGQTVTLRCDPISGHDNLYWYRRVMGKEIKFLLHFVKESKQDESGMPNNRFLAERTGGTYSTLKVQPAELEDSGVYFCASSPRPGQGAGYEQYFGPGTRLTVT.

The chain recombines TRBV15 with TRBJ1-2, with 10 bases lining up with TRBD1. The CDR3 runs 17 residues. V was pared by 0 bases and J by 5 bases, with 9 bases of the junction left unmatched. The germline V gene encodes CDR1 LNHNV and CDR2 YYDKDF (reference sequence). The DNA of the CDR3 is TGTGCCACCAGCAGAGATCGGACAGGGGGGCTGAATTATGGCTACACCTTC. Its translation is CATSRDRTGGLNYGYTF.

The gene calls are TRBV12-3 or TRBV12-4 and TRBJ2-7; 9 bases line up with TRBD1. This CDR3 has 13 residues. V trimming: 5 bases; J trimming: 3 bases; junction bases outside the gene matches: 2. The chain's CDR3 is CASSGTGLYEQYF. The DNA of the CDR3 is TGTGCCAGCAGTGGGACAGGGCTCTACGAGCAGTACTTC.

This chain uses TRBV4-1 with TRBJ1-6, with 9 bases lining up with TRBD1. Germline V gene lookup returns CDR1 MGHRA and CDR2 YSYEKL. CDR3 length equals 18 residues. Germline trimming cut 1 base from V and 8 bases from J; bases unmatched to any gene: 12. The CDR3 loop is CASSQGTQGANYYSPLHF. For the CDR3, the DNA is TGCGCCAGCAGCCAAGGAACACAGGGGGCGAATTATTATTCACCCCTCCACTTT.

Here the CDR3 DNA reads TGTGCCAGCAGCTTAGGCCAGCGGGGGGCGTACAATGAGCAGTTCTTC. This gives the protein CASSLGQRGAYNEQFF. The rearrangement uses TRBV11-2 and TRBJ2-1; 9 positions agree with TRBD2. The V gene end was trimmed by 1 base and the J gene end by 4 bases; junction bases not matched to a gene: 5. CDR1 and CDR2 (germline): SGHAT, FQNNGV. This CDR3 comprises 16 residues.

DNA of the CDR3: TGTGCCAGCAGCGGACAGGCCGGCGACTATGGCTACACCTTC. This encodes CASSGQAGDYGYTF. The chain employs TRBV5-4 and TRBJ1-2; 7 bases fit TRBD1. J lost 3 bases, V lost 4 bases, and 6 bases had no gene match. The V gene's germline CDR1 is SGHNT and CDR2 YYREEE (reference sequence). The CDR3 contains 14 residues.

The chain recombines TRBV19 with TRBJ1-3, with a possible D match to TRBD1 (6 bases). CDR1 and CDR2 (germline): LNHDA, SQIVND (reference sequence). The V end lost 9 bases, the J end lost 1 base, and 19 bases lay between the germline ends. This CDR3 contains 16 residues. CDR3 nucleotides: TGTGCCAGCTCCGCGGGGGCGATCTCTTCTGGAAACACCATATATTTT. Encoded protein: CASSAGAISSGNTIYF.

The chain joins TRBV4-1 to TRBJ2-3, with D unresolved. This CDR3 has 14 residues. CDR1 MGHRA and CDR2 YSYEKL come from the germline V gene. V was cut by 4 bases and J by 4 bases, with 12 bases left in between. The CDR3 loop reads CASSPQARADTQYF. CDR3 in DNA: TGCGCCAGCAGCCCGCAAGCTAGGGCAGATACGCAGTATTTT.

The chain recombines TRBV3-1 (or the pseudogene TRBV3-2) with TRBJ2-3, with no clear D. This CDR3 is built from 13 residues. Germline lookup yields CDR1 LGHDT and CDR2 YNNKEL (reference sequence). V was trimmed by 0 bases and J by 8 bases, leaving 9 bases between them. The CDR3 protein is CASSQDPLGTQYF. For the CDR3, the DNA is TGTGCCAGCAGCCAAGATCCCCTCGGTACGCAGTATTTT.

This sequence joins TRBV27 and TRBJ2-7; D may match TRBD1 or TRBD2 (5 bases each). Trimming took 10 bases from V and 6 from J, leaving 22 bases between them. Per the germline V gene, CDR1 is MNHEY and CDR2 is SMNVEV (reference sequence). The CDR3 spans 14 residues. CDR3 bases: TGTGCCACCCCGCCACGCAGGGACCGGAGCGAGCAGTACTTC. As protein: CATPPRRDRSEQYF.

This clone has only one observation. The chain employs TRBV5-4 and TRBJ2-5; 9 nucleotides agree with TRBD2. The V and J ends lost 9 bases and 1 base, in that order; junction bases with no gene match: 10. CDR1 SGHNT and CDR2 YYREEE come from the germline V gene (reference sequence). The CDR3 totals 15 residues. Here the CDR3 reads CATARGRGGQETQYF. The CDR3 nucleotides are TGTGCCACCGCCCGGGGGCGGGGGGGCCAAGAGACCCAGTACTTC.

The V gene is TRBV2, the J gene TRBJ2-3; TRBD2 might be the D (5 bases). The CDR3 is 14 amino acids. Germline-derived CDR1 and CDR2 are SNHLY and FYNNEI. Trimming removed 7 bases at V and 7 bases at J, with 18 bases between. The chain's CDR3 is CASIGGRTENTQYF. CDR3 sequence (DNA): TGTGCCAGCATCGGAGGTCGTACTGAGAATACGCAGTATTTT.

The CDR3 nucleotides are TGTGCCAGCAGTAAAACCTTCAAAAACATTCAGTACTTC. This translates into CASSKTFKNIQYF. The chain has TRBV6-5 and TRBJ2-4; D gene ambiguous. The V gene lost 5 bases and the J gene lost 3 bases, with 8 bases spanning the gap. Germline CDR1 reads MNHEY; CDR2 reads SVGAGI. This CDR3 contains 13 residues.

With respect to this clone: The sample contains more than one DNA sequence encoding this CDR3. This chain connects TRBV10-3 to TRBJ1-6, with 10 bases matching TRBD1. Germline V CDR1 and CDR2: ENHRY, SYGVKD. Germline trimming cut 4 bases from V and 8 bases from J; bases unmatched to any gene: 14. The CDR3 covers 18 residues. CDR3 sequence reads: CAISGGVRLGQGDSPLHF. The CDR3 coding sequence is TGTGCCATCAGTGGAGGGGTGAGACTAGGACAGGGGGATTCACCCCTCCACTTT.

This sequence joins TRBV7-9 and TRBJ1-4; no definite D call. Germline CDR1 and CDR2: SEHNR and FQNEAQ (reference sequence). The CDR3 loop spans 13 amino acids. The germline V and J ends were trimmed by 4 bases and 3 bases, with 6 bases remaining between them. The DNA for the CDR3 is TGTGCCAGCAGCTCTTCCGCTAATGAAAAACTGTTTTTT. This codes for CASSSSANEKLFF. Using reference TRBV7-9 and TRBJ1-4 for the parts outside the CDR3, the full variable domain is DTGVSQNPRHKITKRGQNVTFRCDPISEHNRLYWYRQTLGQGPEFLTYFQNEAQLEKSRLLSDRFSAERPKGSFSTLEIQRTEQGDSAMYLCASSSSANEKLFFGSGTQLSVL.

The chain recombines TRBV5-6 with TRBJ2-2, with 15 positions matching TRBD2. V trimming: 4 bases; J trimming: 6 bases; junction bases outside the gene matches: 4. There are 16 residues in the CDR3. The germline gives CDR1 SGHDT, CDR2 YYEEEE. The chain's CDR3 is CASSPRTSGRAGELFF. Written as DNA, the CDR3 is TGTGCCAGCAGCCCCCGGACTAGCGGGAGGGCCGGGGAGCTGTTTTTT.

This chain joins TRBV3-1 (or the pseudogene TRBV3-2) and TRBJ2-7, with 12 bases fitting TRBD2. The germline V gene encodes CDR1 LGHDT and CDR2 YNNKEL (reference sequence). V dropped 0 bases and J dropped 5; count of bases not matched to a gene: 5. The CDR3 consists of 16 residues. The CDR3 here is CASSQDWASGGDEQYF. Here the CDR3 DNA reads TGTGCCAGCAGCCAAGATTGGGCTAGCGGGGGGGACGAGCAGTACTTC.

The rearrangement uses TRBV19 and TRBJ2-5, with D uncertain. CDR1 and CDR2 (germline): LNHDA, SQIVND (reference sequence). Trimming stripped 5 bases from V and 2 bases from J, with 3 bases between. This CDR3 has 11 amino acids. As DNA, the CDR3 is TGTGCCAGTAGTGTTCAAGAGACCCAGTACTTC. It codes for CASSVQETQYF.

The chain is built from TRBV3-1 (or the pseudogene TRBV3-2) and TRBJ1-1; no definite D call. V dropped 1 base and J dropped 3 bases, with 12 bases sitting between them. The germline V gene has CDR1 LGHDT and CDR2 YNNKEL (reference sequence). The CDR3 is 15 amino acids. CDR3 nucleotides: TGTGCCAGCAGCCAAGGGCACGGGCGGGACACTGAAGCTTTCTTT. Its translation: CASSQGHGRDTEAFF.